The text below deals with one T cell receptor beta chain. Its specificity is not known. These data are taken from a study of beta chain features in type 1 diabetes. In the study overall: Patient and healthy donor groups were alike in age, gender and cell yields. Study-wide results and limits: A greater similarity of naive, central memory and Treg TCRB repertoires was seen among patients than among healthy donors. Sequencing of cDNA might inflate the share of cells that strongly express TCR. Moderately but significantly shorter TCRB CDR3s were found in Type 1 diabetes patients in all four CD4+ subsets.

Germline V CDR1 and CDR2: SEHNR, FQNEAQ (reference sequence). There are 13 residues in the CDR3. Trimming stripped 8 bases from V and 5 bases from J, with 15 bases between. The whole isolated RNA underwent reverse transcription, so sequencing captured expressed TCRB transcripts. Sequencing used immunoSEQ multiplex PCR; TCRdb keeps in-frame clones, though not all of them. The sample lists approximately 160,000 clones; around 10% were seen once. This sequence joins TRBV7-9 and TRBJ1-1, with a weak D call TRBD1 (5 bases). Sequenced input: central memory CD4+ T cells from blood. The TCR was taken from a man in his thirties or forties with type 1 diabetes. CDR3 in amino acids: CASATDRGTEAFF. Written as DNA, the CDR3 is TGTGCCAGCGCGACAGACCGGGGGACTGAAGCTTTCTTT.